The 18 T cell receptor beta chains listed next were all sequenced from one sample in a study of blood T cell repertoires in COVID-19. Profiling relied on immunoSEQ multiplex PCR, and the TCRdb table lists in-frame clones only, not all of them. The sample yields about 190,000 clones, around 83% seen once. The sequenced material came from peripheral blood. The source is a woman of 80 years or more with acute or convalescent COVID-19.

V usage is TRBV29-1 and J usage is TRBJ1-3, with 8 bases matching TRBD1. Germline loops: CDR1 SQVTM, CDR2 ANQGSEA. The CDR3 consists of 12 residues. Trimming cost V 6 bases and J 4 bases; bases outside gene matches: 2. CDR3 sequence reads: CSVGTGGNTIYF. The CDR3 DNA sequence: TGCAGCGTGGGGACAGGAGGAAACACCATATATTTT.

The chain recombines TRBV5-1 with TRBJ2-6, with D perhaps matching TRBD1 (6 bases). The germline V gene has CDR1 SGHRS and CDR2 YFSETQ. V shed 5 bases and J shed 3 bases, with 12 bases lying between them. CDR3 length: 15 amino acids. The CDR3 DNA reads as TGCGCCAGCAGTCATCCAGGGGTTGGGGCCAACGTCCTGACTTTC. It specifies CASSHPGVGANVLTF.

V usage is TRBV30 and J usage is TRBJ1-5; 9 bases agree with TRBD1. In germline, CDR1 is GTSNPN, CDR2 SVGIG (reference sequence). The V and J ends lost 3 bases and 3 bases, in that order; junction bases with no gene match: 6. The CDR3 runs to 15 residues. CDR3 in amino acids: CAWRKGDRVNQPQHF. The CDR3 DNA reads as TGTGCCTGGAGAAAGGGGGACAGGGTCAATCAGCCCCAGCATTTT.

The genes are TRBV2 and TRBJ2-1, with 13 bases matching TRBD2. Germline V gives CDR1 SNHLY, CDR2 FYNNEI. The junction had 7 bases not matched to a gene; V was cut back by 10 bases and J by 7 bases. The CDR3 sequence is 14 residues long. The CDR3 is CATRRTSGSNEQFF. Written as DNA, the CDR3 is TGTGCCACCCGGCGGACTAGCGGGAGTAATGAGCAGTTCTTC.

In its sample, this clone was seen once. The chain employs TRBV5-1 and TRBJ2-1; TRBD2 matches 10 bases. The trim removed 2 bases at V and 2 bases at J, leaving 1 base unmatched. This CDR3 is 15 amino acids long. Germline V gene lookup returns CDR1 SGHRS and CDR2 YFSETQ. The CDR3 protein is CASSFTSGTYNEQFF. In nucleotides, the CDR3 is TGCGCCAGCAGCTTCACTAGCGGGACCTACAATGAGCAGTTCTTC.

The V gene is TRBV9, the J gene TRBJ1-2, with no clear D. V was shortened by 2 bases and J by 4 bases, with 9 bases between the two germline ends. The CDR3 spans 13 residues. Germline V gene lookup returns CDR1 SGDLS and CDR2 YYNGEE. CDR3 amino acids: CASSVGGGYGYTF. DNA for the CDR3: TGTGCCAGCAGCGTGGGTGGAGGCTATGGCTACACCTTC.

The chain recombines TRBV3-1 (or the pseudogene TRBV3-2) with TRBJ2-2; D is perhaps TRBD1 (6 bases). V shed 7 bases and J shed 2 bases, with 11 bases lying between them. Germline V gene data show CDR1 as LGHDT and CDR2 as YNNKEL (reference sequence). This CDR3 has 14 amino acids. CDR3 sequence (DNA): TGTGCCAGCATCGGGACAACAAACACCGGGGAGCTGTTTTTT. Protein: CASIGTTNTGELFF.

The chain links TRBV7-2 to TRBJ2-5, with D unclear. V lost 0 bases and J lost 5, with 7 bases in between. CDR1 is SGHTA and CDR2 is FQGNSA in the germline V gene. The CDR3 is 13 amino acids. In nucleotides, the CDR3 is TGTGCCAGCAGCTTAGCGCGTCTGGAGACCCAGTACTTC. This encodes CASSLARLETQYF.

At least ten counts were recorded for this clone. This chain connects TRBV27 to TRBJ2-7; possible D gene TRBD1, 6 bases. V lost 8 bases to trimming and J lost 2 bases, with 22 bases between them. Germline V gene lookup returns CDR1 MNHEY and CDR2 SMNVEV (reference sequence). The CDR3 runs 16 residues. The CDR3 nucleotides read TGTGCCAGCCACGACCCCCACAGGGCACCCCCCTACGAGCAGTACTTC. Translating gives CASHDPHRAPPYEQYF.

The chain links TRBV3-1 (or the pseudogene TRBV3-2) to TRBJ2-1, with 12 nucleotides matching TRBD2. V lost 6 bases and J lost 8; bases outside the gene matches: 8. Germline CDR1 reads LGHDT; CDR2 reads YNNKEL (reference sequence). The CDR3 consists of 15 residues. The CDR3 nucleotides read TGTGCCAGCAGTTCGACTAGCGGGAGAACCCATGAGCAGTTCTTC. Protein product: CASSSTSGRTHEQFF.

The J gene is TRBJ2-5, the V gene TRBV6-2 or TRBV6-3; D unresolved. Germline loops: CDR1 MNHEY, CDR2 SVGEGT. The V gene lost 4 bases and the J gene lost 3 bases, with 6 bases spanning the gap. The CDR3 is made up of 12 amino acids. Here the CDR3 DNA reads TGTGCCAGCAGTTCCAGGAAAGAGACCCAGTACTTC. It translates to CASSSRKETQYF.

V is TRBV6-4 and J is TRBJ2-3; possibly TRBD1 for D (5 bases). The CDR3 sequence is 13 residues long. V lost 8 bases and J lost 4, with 13 bases in between. CDR1 is MRHNA, CDR2 SNTAGT, per germline. The CDR3 nucleotides are TGTGCCAGCCTAAATAAAGGGGCAGATACGCAGTATTTT. Protein product: CASLNKGADTQYF.

The chain employs TRBV6-1 and TRBJ2-7, with 7 positions matching TRBD1. The CDR3 is made up of 14 amino acids. Germline V CDR1 and CDR2: MNHNS, SASEGT. Trimming at V came to 2 bases and at J to 4 bases, leaving 5 bases not matched to a gene. CDR3 sequence (DNA): TGTGCCAGCAGTGAACGAGGGGGCTCTTACGAGCAGTACTTC. Its protein is CASSERGGSYEQYF.

The J gene is TRBJ1-1, the V gene TRBV18, with D tentatively TRBD1 (5 bases). The CDR3 loop spans 15 amino acids. The germline V gene encodes CDR1 KGHSH and CDR2 LQKENI. V was clipped by 6 bases and J by 4 bases, with 18 bases between them. CDR3 in amino acids: CASSRTTLGGTEAFF. CDR3 DNA: TGTGCCAGCTCTCGGACAACACTCGGGGGCACTGAAGCTTTCTTT. The whole variable domain, remainder taken from reference TRBV18 and TRBJ1-1, is NAGVMQNPRHLVRRRGQEARLRCSPMKGHSHVYWYRQLPEEGLKFMVYLQKENIIDESGMPKERFSAEFPKEGPSILRIQQVVRGDSAAYFCASSRTTLGGTEAFFGQGTRLTVV.

This rearrangement joins TRBV18 to TRBJ2-7, with D tentatively TRBD1 (8 bases). The CDR3 has 13 amino acids. CDR1 is KGHSH, CDR2 LQKENI, per germline. The V end was cut by 3 bases, the J end by 7 bases, with 13 bases between. The CDR3, as DNA: TGTGCCAGCTCACCTACAGGGGGAGGGGAGCAGTACTTC. It specifies CASSPTGGGEQYF.

This clone came up many times. V is TRBV5-4 and J is TRBJ2-1, with 10 positions matching TRBD2. Germline CDR1 reads SGHNT; CDR2 reads YYREEE (reference sequence). V shed 2 bases and J 7 bases; nucleotides not matched to a gene: 9. This CDR3 spans 16 amino acids. CDR3 residues: CASSFGSGRALNEQFF. The CDR3, as DNA: TGTGCCAGCAGCTTTGGGAGCGGGAGGGCCCTGAATGAGCAGTTCTTC.

The chain uses TRBV5-1 and TRBJ2-6; TRBD1 agrees at 10 bases. The CDR3 has 17 residues. Germline V gives CDR1 SGHRS, CDR2 YFSETQ. With 4 bases clipped from V and 0 bases from J, the junction kept 4 bases outside the gene matches. The CDR3 DNA is TGCGCCAGCAGCGGGGACAGGGGCTTCTCTGGGGCCAACGTCCTGACTTTC. This translates into CASSGDRGFSGANVLTF.

This chain joins TRBV27 and TRBJ2-6; 9 bases agree with TRBD1. Germline V gene sequence: CDR1 MNHEY, CDR2 SMNVEV (reference sequence). V shed 6 bases, J shed 1 base, and the junction held 7 bases outside the gene matches. This CDR3 has 17 amino acids. CDR3 protein: CASSSGTGRSGANVLTF. Here the CDR3 DNA reads TGTGCCAGCAGCTCCGGGACAGGGAGATCTGGGGCCAACGTCCTGACTTTC.